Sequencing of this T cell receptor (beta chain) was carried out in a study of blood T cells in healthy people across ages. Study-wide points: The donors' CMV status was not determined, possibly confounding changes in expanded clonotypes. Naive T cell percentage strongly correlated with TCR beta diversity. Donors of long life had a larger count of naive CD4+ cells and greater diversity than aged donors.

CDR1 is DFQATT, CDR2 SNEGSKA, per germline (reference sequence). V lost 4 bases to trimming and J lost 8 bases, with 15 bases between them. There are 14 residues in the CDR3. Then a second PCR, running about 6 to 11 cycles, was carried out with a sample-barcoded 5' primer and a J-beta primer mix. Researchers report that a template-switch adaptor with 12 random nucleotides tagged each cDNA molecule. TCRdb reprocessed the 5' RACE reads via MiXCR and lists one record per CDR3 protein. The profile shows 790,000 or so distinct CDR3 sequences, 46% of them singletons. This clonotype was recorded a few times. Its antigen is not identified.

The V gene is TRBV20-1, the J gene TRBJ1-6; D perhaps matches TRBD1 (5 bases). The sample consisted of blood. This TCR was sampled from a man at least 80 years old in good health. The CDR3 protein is CSATRSQGDSPLHF. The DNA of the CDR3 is TGCAGTGCTACTCGTAGTCAGGGAGATTCACCCCTCCACTTT.